The rows below give T cell receptor beta chains drawn from one sample of a study of patients and donors after allogeneic stem cell transplantation. TCRdb reprocessed the RT-PCR reads with MiXCR, giving one entry per CDR3 protein. The sample records about a million distinct CDR3 sequences, approximately 18% being singletons. Sequencing was done on a sample of blood, either unsorted or a sorted T cell fraction (not recorded which). The receptors here all came from a human donor who was either an allogeneic HSCT recipient or a stem cell or donor lymphocyte infusion donor (not recorded which). It is not recorded whose cells these are; they may come from a transplant donor. Each CDR3 is given with its conserved first and last residue. The D gene is left open where the match is weak. Rows give clone size only sometimes, using once, few, many, or a class for an expanded clone.

TRBV3-1,.,12,.,TRBJ2-1,TGTGCCAGCAGCCGACGACTTTCTGACCAGTTCTTC,CASSRRLSDQFF
TRBV6-2/TRBV6-3,.,12,.,TRBJ2-7,TGTGCCAGCAGTTACACAAACTACGAGCAGTACTTC,CASSYTNYEQYF
TRBV18,.,16,.,TRBJ1-1,TGTGCCAGCTCACCACATGTCAAGACGGGGAACACTGAAGCTTTCTTT,CASSPHVKTGNTEAFF
TRBV19,.,15,.,TRBJ1-5,TGTGCCAGTAGTATGGCTAGATATAGCAATCAGCCCCAGCATTTT,CASSMARYSNQPQHF
TRBV12-3/TRBV12-4,once,14,TRBD1,TRBJ1-2,TGTGCCAGCAGCGGGGGGGGACAGAACTATGGCTACACCTTC,CASSGGGQNYGYTF
TRBV5-4,few,15,.,TRBJ2-1,TGTGCCAGCAGCACAAAAGGGGGGAATTGGGATGAGCAGTTCTTC,CASSTKGGNWDEQFF
TRBV7-9,.,15,TRBD1,TRBJ2-7,TGTGCCAGCAGCGACGGGACAGGAGGGCGTGACGAGCAGTACTTC,CASSDGTGGRDEQYF
TRBV6-1,.,14,.,TRBJ1-1,TGTGCCAGCAGTGATTGGAGGGACAACACTGAAGCTTTCTTT,CASSDWRDNTEAFF
TRBV29-1,few,15,TRBD2,TRBJ2-1,TGCAGCGTTCGGGCTAGCGGGAGGGAAAACAATGAGCAGTTCTTC,CSVRASGRENNEQFF
TRBV12-3/TRBV12-4,.,18,TRBD2,TRBJ2-5,TGTGCCAGCAGTTTAAGCCTAGCGGGAGAAAATTTTTTGGAGACCCAGTACTTC,CASSLSLAGENFLETQYF
TRBV18,.,16,.,TRBJ1-3,TGTGCCAGCTCACGACGGAAAGGTGACTCTGGAAACACCATATATTTT,CASSRRKGDSGNTIYF
TRBV7-9,.,15,.,TRBJ2-3,TGTGCCAGCAGCTTCGGGGGTATTAACACAGATACGCAGTATTTT,CASSFGGINTDTQYF
TRBV7-9,few,14,.,TRBJ1-1,TGTGCCAGCAGCTTAATTATCAGGGGCACTGAAGCTTTCTTT,CASSLIIRGTEAFF
TRBV5-1,.,14,.,TRBJ1-5,TGCGCCAGCAGCTTGGAAGGGGGTCATCAGCCCCAGCATTTT,CASSLEGGHQPQHF
TRBV7-7,few,15,.,TRBJ2-2,TGTGCTAGCAGGCTAGGGTCCAGTAACACCGGGGAGCTGTTTTTT,CASRLGSSNTGELFF
TRBV9,many,15,TRBD2,TRBJ2-1,TGTGCCAGCAGCCCCTCGGGCGGGGGAGGAGGTGAGCAGTTCTTC,CASSPSGGGGGEQFF
TRBV7-2,.,14,.,TRBJ2-7,TGTGCCAGCAGCTTTGGTGATCTCTCCTACGAGCAGTACTTC,CASSFGDLSYEQYF
TRBV12-3/TRBV12-4,few,16,TRBD1,TRBJ1-1,TGTGCCAGCAGTTTCTGGACAGGCCTTCTGAACACTGAAGCTTTCTTT,CASSFWTGLLNTEAFF
TRBV12-3/TRBV12-4,many,13,TRBD1,TRBJ1-2,TGTGCCAGCAGTGGGACAGGGGGCTATGGCTACACCTTC,CASSGTGGYGYTF
TRBV27,.,15,TRBD2,TRBJ2-1,TGTGCCAGCAGTTTTAGCGGGATAAGGTACAATGAGCAGTTCTTC,CASSFSGIRYNEQFF
TRBV4-1,.,13,.,TRBJ1-4,TGCGCCAGCAGCCAAGATTCTAATGAAAAACTGTTTTTT,CASSQDSNEKLFF
TRBV7-9,.,17,TRBD1,TRBJ2-1,TGTGCCAGCAGCACTAACCCCTGGGGGACAGGGTTTACTGAGCAGTTCTTC,CASSTNPWGTGFTEQFF